The 14 T cell receptor beta chains presented below share a single source sample, sequenced in a study of blood T cell repertoires in COVID-19. Here immunoSEQ multiplex PCR was the method, and the copy in TCRdb shows in-frame clones only, minus some. The sample carries about 270,000 clones, about four fifths recorded once. The sequenced material came from peripheral blood. These receptors originate from a young woman with acute or convalescent COVID-19.

V is TRBV2 and J is TRBJ2-5, with 13 bases fitting TRBD2. V gave up 6 bases and J gave up 5 bases; unmatched junction bases: 9. The CDR3 consists of 16 residues. Germline values: CDR1 SNHLY, CDR2 FYNNEI. The CDR3 bases are TGTGCCAGCAGCCTAGGGACTAGCGGGGTGATGGAGACCCAGTACTTC. The encoded protein is CASSLGTSGVMETQYF.

The rearrangement links TRBV11-2 to TRBJ2-2; 15 nucleotides match TRBD2. V lost 9 bases to trimming and J lost 0 bases; unmatched junction nucleotides: 8. CDR1 and CDR2 (germline): SGHAT, FQNNGV. CDR3 length equals 18 residues. The CDR3 region is CASAPGLAGGTNTGELFF. The CDR3 DNA is TGTGCCAGTGCACCGGGACTAGCGGGAGGCACGAACACCGGGGAGCTGTTTTTT.

In this sample, this clone turned up a few times. One end of the junction does not line up with germline, which may come from a read error. The V gene is TRBV5-1, the J gene TRBJ1-2; 8 nucleotides agree with TRBD1. CDR1 is SGHRS and CDR2 is YFSETQ in the germline V gene. CDR3 size: 12 residues. The CDR3 loop reads CASGGTGYDYTF. The CDR3 coding sequence is TGCGCCAGCGGGGGGACAGGTTATGACTACACCTTC.

The chain couples TRBV7-9 to TRBJ2-5, with TRBD2 matching 7 bases. Germline CDR1 and CDR2: SEHNR and FQNEAQ (reference sequence). V lost 4 bases and J lost 5; bases outside the gene matches: 10. This CDR3 region has 15 residues. CDR3 loop: CASSSHGLGGETQYF. As DNA, the CDR3 is TGTGCCAGCAGCTCCCACGGACTGGGGGGGGAGACCCAGTACTTC.

This chain joins TRBV6-2 or TRBV6-3 and TRBJ1-5, with TRBD1 matching 9 bases. In germline, CDR1 is MNHEY, CDR2 SVGEGT. The V gene end was trimmed by 6 bases and the J gene end by 4 bases; junction bases not matched to a gene: 10. This CDR3 region has 16 residues. The CDR3 sequence: CASSQTGGIGNQPQHF. The CDR3 coding sequence is TGTGCCAGCAGCCAAACAGGGGGCATCGGGAATCAGCCCCAGCATTTT.

The V gene is TRBV18, the J gene TRBJ2-7; TRBD2 aligns across 11 bases. Per the germline V gene, CDR1 is KGHSH and CDR2 is LQKENI. The CDR3 is made up of 16 amino acids. Trimming at V came to 2 bases and at J to 0 bases, leaving 3 bases not matched to a gene. Here the CDR3 DNA reads TGTGCCAGCTCACCATCCGGGACTAGCGGCTCCTACGAGCAGTACTTC. It encodes CASSPSGTSGSYEQYF.

The V and J genes are TRBV4-3 and TRBJ2-1; TRBD1 agrees at 11 bases. Per the germline V gene, CDR1 is LGHNA and CDR2 is YSLEER. This CDR3 is 14 amino acids long. The trim removed 5 bases at V and 9 bases at J, leaving 6 bases unmatched. The CDR3 spells CASSSRDRGSEQFF. In nucleotides, the CDR3 is TGCGCCAGCAGCTCCCGGGACAGGGGGTCTGAGCAGTTCTTC.

The chain has TRBV4-1 and TRBJ1-1; 8 nucleotides match TRBD1. V dropped 4 bases and J dropped 1; count of bases not matched to a gene: 5. The germline gives CDR1 MGHRA, CDR2 YSYEKL. The CDR3 has 15 residues. The CDR3 loop is CASSRSDRGNTEAFF. The CDR3 DNA reads as TGCGCCAGCAGCCGGTCCGACAGGGGGAACACTGAAGCTTTCTTT.

This clone occurred a few times. The chain uses TRBV6-5 and TRBJ1-1; D gene unclear. V was cut by 2 bases and J by 5 bases, with 9 bases left in between. The CDR3 length is 13 residues. Germline V gene sequence: CDR1 MNHEY, CDR2 SVGAGI. The CDR3 protein is CASSYDRWTEAFF. CDR3 DNA sequence: TGTGCCAGCAGTTACGATCGGTGGACTGAAGCTTTCTTT.

This chain connects TRBV18 to TRBJ1-5, with a possible D match to TRBD1 (6 bases). Germline V lookup: CDR1 KGHSH, CDR2 LQKENI. This CDR3 contains 15 residues. The V gene lost 1 base and the J gene lost 4 bases, with 11 bases spanning the gap. The DNA for the CDR3 is TGTGCCAGCTCACCACTTGGACAGAAGAATCAGCCCCAGCATTTT. Amino acid sequence: CASSPLGQKNQPQHF.

The chain carries TRBV13 and TRBJ2-1, with 7 bases that match TRBD2. This CDR3 is 19 amino acids long. The V gene end was trimmed by 5 bases and the J gene end by 5 bases; junction bases not matched to a gene: 21. Germline lookup yields CDR1 PRHDT and CDR2 FYEKMQ (reference sequence). Here the CDR3 DNA reads TGTGCCAGCAGCCCCCCGATTCGTTCCGCGGGAGTCCCGAACAATGAGCAGTTCTTC. Amino acids: CASSPPIRSAGVPNNEQFF.

The chain is built from TRBV18 and TRBJ2-7; 7 bases match TRBD1. J lost 4 bases, V lost 2 bases, and 8 bases had no gene match. Per germline, CDR1 KGHSH and CDR2 LQKENI. CDR3 length equals 15 residues. The CDR3 here is CASSPGGQAFYEQYF. The CDR3, as DNA: TGTGCCAGCTCACCAGGAGGACAGGCGTTTTACGAGCAGTACTTC.

The DNA for the CDR3 is TGTGCCAGCAGTGACGCCACCGGGGGGTTGAACACTGAAGCTTTCTTT. Amino acids: CASSDATGGLNTEAFF. The J gene is TRBJ1-1, the V gene TRBV6-1, with D maybe TRBD1 (5 bases). This CDR3 comprises 16 residues. Germline V CDR1 and CDR2: MNHNS, SASEGT. V lost 3 bases to trimming and J lost 0 bases, with 14 bases between them.

This chain connects TRBV9 to TRBJ1-2; 7 bases are shared with TRBD1. Germline trimming cut 0 bases from V and 7 bases from J; bases unmatched to any gene: 9. The CDR3 is made up of 15 amino acids. The germline V gene has CDR1 SGDLS and CDR2 YYNGEE. The CDR3 region has the DNA TGTGCCAGCAGCGTAGCTGGGACAGCGAGGAGTGGCTACACCTTC. Translated: CASSVAGTARSGYTF.